This T cell receptor beta chain derives from a study of shared clonotypes between healthy human individuals. The CDR3 contains 13 residues. Per the germline V gene, CDR1 is SGHKS and CDR2 is YYEKEE (reference sequence). V was shortened by 5 bases and J by 6 bases, with 14 bases between the two germline ends. Data came from immunoSEQ multiplex PCR; TCRdb stores just in-frame clones and leaves some out. Of some 350,000 clones in the sample, roughly 70% were seen once. The sequence was obtained from a man younger than 40 in good health. The rearrangement uses TRBV5-5 and TRBJ1-2; no definite D call. The sample consisted of memory CD4+ T cells sorted from blood. Subset defined: CD45RA-negative fraction. The CDR3 nucleotides are TGTGCCAGCAGGTGGCAGCCTCTAGATGGCTACACCTTC. It translates to CASRWQPLDGYTF.